Below, 13 T cell receptor beta chains from the same sample are listed, as sequenced in a study of cytomegalovirus exposure and HLA in healthy donors. Primers for the PCR totalled 60 Vbeta and 13 Jbeta. Clones were sequenced by immunoSEQ multiplex PCR, and TCRdb holds only the in-frame ones, with some missing. The repertoire holds some 190,000 clones, with 77% as singletons. Source material: PBMCs. The receptors shown here come from a man younger than 30 in good health and CMV-seronegative.

A few counts support this clone. Other DNA sequences from this sample encode an identical CDR3 as well. This chain joins TRBV9 and TRBJ2-7, with 9 bases lining up with TRBD1. The V and J ends lost 2 bases and 2 bases, in that order; junction bases with no gene match: 2. Looked up from germline, CDR1 is SGDLS and CDR2 is YYNGEE. The CDR3 extends over 14 amino acids. The CDR3 nucleotides read TGTGCCAGCAGCGTTGGGACAGGGACCTACGAGCAGTACTTC. Translating gives CASSVGTGTYEQYF.

This clone has just a few counts. The V gene is TRBV14, the J gene TRBJ1-1, with D uncertain. V was trimmed by 4 bases and J by 0 bases, leaving 9 bases between them. The germline CDR1 and CDR2 sequences are SGHDN and FVKESK. The CDR3 totals 14 residues. In nucleotides, the CDR3 is TGTGCCAGCAGCCCCGCCGGTGTGAACACTGAAGCTTTCTTT. Protein: CASSPAGVNTEAFF.

This clone was recorded a few times. The V gene is TRBV19, the J gene TRBJ1-5; 11 bases fit TRBD1. The V segment lost 6 bases and the J segment 0 bases; nucleotides outside the gene matches: 16. This CDR3 is 20 amino acids long. From germline, CDR1 is LNHDA and CDR2 SQIVND (reference sequence). Written as DNA, the CDR3 is TGTGCCAGTAGCAATTACCCCGGGACAGGGGGTGATTATAGCAATCAGCCCCAGCATTTT. This gives the protein CASSNYPGTGGDYSNQPQHF.

The rearrangement uses TRBV27 and TRBJ2-3, with TRBD1 matching 8 bases. The CDR3 length is 17 residues. J lost 2 bases, V lost 2 bases, and 9 bases had no gene match. Germline CDR1 and CDR2: MNHEY and SMNVEV (reference sequence). The CDR3 sequence: CASSLNGGQETTDTQYF. Here the CDR3 DNA reads TGTGCCAGCAGTTTAAATGGGGGACAGGAGACCACAGATACGCAGTATTTT.

The chain combines TRBV19 with TRBJ1-2; 12 nucleotides match TRBD1. Germline CDR1 and CDR2: LNHDA and SQIVND (reference sequence). The CDR3 spans 16 residues. The ends lost 6 bases at V and 6 bases at J; junction bases unmatched: 11. The CDR3 protein is CASSPPTGTGGNGYTF. DNA of the CDR3: TGTGCCAGTAGCCCCCCCACCGGGACAGGGGGCAATGGCTACACCTTC. Full variable domain (remainder filled in from reference TRBV19 and TRBJ1-2): DGGITQSPKYLFRKEGQNVTLSCEQNLNHDAMYWYRQDPGQGLRLIYYSQIVNDFQKGDIAEGYSVSREKKESFPLTVTSAQKNPTAFYLCASSPPTGTGGNGYTFGSGTRLTVV.

The genes are TRBV14 and TRBJ2-1; 8 bases line up with TRBD2. This CDR3 has 15 amino acids. V lost 4 bases, J lost 7 bases, and 9 bases stayed unmatched. The germline CDR1 and CDR2 sequences are SGHDN and FVKESK. Here the CDR3 DNA reads TGTGCCAGCAGCCCGATCCGGGGGGGGTGGAATGAGCAGTTCTTC. Its protein is CASSPIRGGWNEQFF.

The chain couples TRBV5-1 to TRBJ1-2; 8 nucleotides align to TRBD1. This CDR3 has 16 residues. Trimming at V came to 1 base and at J to 2 bases, leaving 7 bases not matched to a gene. CDR1 SGHRS and CDR2 YFSETQ come from the germline V gene. CDR3 DNA sequence: TGCGCCAGCAGCTTGTACCCGGACAGGGACAACTATGGCTACACCTTC. Translation gives CASSLYPDRDNYGYTF.

This chain links TRBV7-8 with TRBJ2-6; D uncertain. Germline assignment: CDR1 SGHVS and CDR2 FQNEAQ. V was shortened by 0 bases and J by 0 bases, with 6 bases between the two germline ends. The CDR3 length is 16 residues. CDR3 DNA: TGTGCCAGCAGCTTAGCAACACCCTCTGGGGCCAACGTCCTGACTTTC. Protein: CASSLATPSGANVLTF.

The CDR3 spells CATSSETGFYEQYF. In DNA, the CDR3 is TGTGCCACCAGCAGCGAAACAGGGTTCTACGAGCAGTACTTC. This chain joins TRBV15 and TRBJ2-7, with a weak D call TRBD1 (6 bases). Germline CDR1 reads LNHNV; CDR2 reads YYDKDF (reference sequence). The CDR3 loop spans 14 amino acids. V was trimmed by 3 bases and J by 3 bases, leaving 12 bases between them.

In DNA, the CDR3 is TGTGCCAGCAGCTTGGGACAGGGCCACAATGAGCAGTTCTTC. This encodes CASSLGQGHNEQFF. The chain uses TRBV7-3 and TRBJ2-1, with 9 nucleotides matching TRBD1. The V segment lost 3 bases and the J segment 5 bases; nucleotides outside the gene matches: 2. This CDR3 region has 14 residues. CDR1 and CDR2 (germline): SGHTA, FQGTGA.

The chain uses TRBV10-2 and TRBJ2-5, with 13 bases matching TRBD2. V lost 6 bases and J lost 5; bases outside the gene matches: 6. In germline, CDR1 is WSHSY, CDR2 SAAADI. The CDR3 consists of 15 residues. CDR3 nucleotides: TGCGCCAGCAGCCGACTAGCGGGAGGAATGGAGACCCAGTACTTC. Amino acid sequence: CASSRLAGGMETQYF.

This rearrangement joins TRBV19 to TRBJ1-2, with 9 positions matching TRBD1. This CDR3 spans 16 amino acids. The V and J ends lost 7 bases and 0 bases, in that order; junction bases with no gene match: 9. Germline loops: CDR1 LNHDA, CDR2 SQIVND (reference sequence). In DNA form, the CDR3 reads TGTGCCAGTATTCCCGCGGACAGGGGATCTAACTATGGCTACACCTTC. This codes for CASIPADRGSNYGYTF.

A single count supports this clone. The rearrangement joins TRBV7-9 to TRBJ2-5; 8 bases are shared with TRBD1. The CDR3 sequence is 14 residues long. Germline-derived CDR1 and CDR2 are SEHNR and FQNEAQ (reference sequence). V was pared by 5 bases and J by 5 bases, with 7 bases of the junction left unmatched. DNA of the CDR3: TGTGCCAGCAGCCCCCGGGACAGGTTCGAGACCCAGTACTTC. Translated, it gives CASSPRDRFETQYF.